A selection of T cell receptor beta chains follows, all from one sample in a study of blood T cells in healthy people across ages. One entry per CDR3 protein, called by TCRdb with MiXCR from the 5' RACE reads. The repertoire holds approximately 900,000 distinct CDR3 sequences, with 29% as singletons. The data were also submitted as part of a second study, on T cells of mothers and their children.

Material for sequencing was blood. The receptors were sampled from a woman aged 40-49 years in good health. CDR3s include the opening cysteine and the closing phenylalanine or tryptophan. Each record gives: V gene, clone size, J gene, D gene, CDR3 DNA, CDR3 protein. The D gene is left open where the match is weak. The listing skips clone size in some rows; elsewhere it reads once, few, many or a size class.

>TRBV6-6|many|TRBJ1-2|NA
TGTGCCAGCAGCCTACAGATTAACTATGGCTACACCTTC
CASSLQINYGYTF
>TRBV12-3/TRBV12-4|NA|TRBJ2-7|NA
TGTGCCAGCAGTTTAGCGCATTTTAACGACGACTATGAGCAGTACTTC
CASSLAHFNDDYEQYF
>TRBV7-7|NA|TRBJ2-7|TRBD2
TGTGCTAGCAGCGCTTTGGGGACTAGCGGCCCCAATGAGCAGTACTTC
CASSALGTSGPNEQYF
>TRBV18|few|TRBJ1-3|NA
TGTGCCAGCTCACCAACTCAGGGGTATGGAAACACCATATATTTT
CASSPTQGYGNTIYF
>TRBV4-1|few|TRBJ1-1|NA
TGCGCCAGCAGCCTTGACACCGTTAACACTGAAGCTTTCTTT
CASSLDTVNTEAFF
>TRBV2|NA|TRBJ2-1|TRBD2
TGTGCCAGCAGGACAACTAGCGGGGGTCCTTCCTACAATGAGCAGTTCTTC
CASRTTSGGPSYNEQFF
>TRBV27|many|TRBJ2-7|TRBD2
TGTGCCAGCAGTTTCGGGACTAGCGCCGGAGAGCAGTACTTC
CASSFGTSAGEQYF
>TRBV5-5|NA|TRBJ1-1|NA
TGTGCCAGCAGCTTGTATTTGAGCTTTCAAGCTTTCTTT
CASSLYLSFQAFF
>TRBV4-3|NA|TRBJ2-1|TRBD2
TGCGCCAGCAGCCAAGACATAGCGGGGGGGATGGATGAGCAGTTCTTC
CASSQDIAGGMDEQFF
>TRBV9|few|TRBJ2-3|NA
TGTGCCAGCAGCGTATATCGAGACGTTGGCACAGATACGCAGTATTTT
CASSVYRDVGTDTQYF
>TRBV5-1|few|TRBJ2-7|TRBD1
TGCGCCAGCAGCTTAACAGGGGGGTTCTACAATGAGCAGTACTTC
CASSLTGGFYNEQYF
>TRBV20-1|NA|TRBJ2-6|NA
TGCAGTGCTGGCAGGGGCGGTAGCTCTGGGGCCAACGTCCTGACTTTC
CSAGRGGSSGANVLTF
>TRBV24-1|NA|TRBJ2-1|NA
TGTGCCACCAGTCACTCCGATGAGCAGTTCTTC
CATSHSDEQFF
>TRBV5-1|NA|TRBJ2-2|TRBD1
TGCGCCAGCAGCCAGGGGACAGAGGACGGCACCGGGGAGCTGTTTTTT
CASSQGTEDGTGELFF
>TRBV5-1|many|TRBJ1-6|TRBD1
TGCGCCAGCAGTCCCGGGACAGCTCGATCTAATTCACCCCTCCACTTT
CASSPGTARSNSPLHF
>TRBV29-1|NA|TRBJ2-7|NA
TGCAGCGTTGAAGTAGGGTCCTGCGAGCAGTACTTC
CSVEVGSCEQYF
>TRBV5-1|NA|TRBJ2-4|NA
TGCGCCAGCAGCTCCGGTGGGGCGGGTAACATTCAGTACTTC
CASSSGGAGNIQYF
>TRBV4-1|few|TRBJ1-4|NA
TGCGCCAGCAGCCAGTACTGGACTACTAATGAAAAACTGTTTTTT
CASSQYWTTNEKLFF
>TRBV5-1|NA|TRBJ1-1|TRBD1
TGCGCCAGCAGCCCGCGAAAACAGGGGGCGAACACTGAAGCTTTCTTT
CASSPRKQGANTEAFF
>TRBV28|NA|TRBJ2-2|NA
TGTGCCAGCACCTGGACAGTCTCGAGCACCGGGGAGCTGTTTTTT
CASTWTVSSTGELFF
>TRBV28|NA|TRBJ1-6|TRBD1
TGTGCCAGCAGCCTCGGACAGGGAAATGGTTCACCCCTCCACTTT
CASSLGQGNGSPLHF
>TRBV4-1|many|TRBJ2-1|NA
TGCGCCAGCAGAAGGCCGTCCAACGATGAGCAGTTCTTC
CASRRPSNDEQFF
>TRBV19|few|TRBJ1-2|NA
TGTGCCAGTACCCGGGCCACACCCAACTATGGCTACACCTTC
CASTRATPNYGYTF
>TRBV20-1|NA|TRBJ2-1|TRBD1
TGCAGTGCTAGAGATTTTACAGGGGTCCCCTACAATGAGCAGTTCTTC
CSARDFTGVPYNEQFF
>TRBV20-1|few|TRBJ1-2|NA
TGCAGTGCTAGAGGGGGGATAGACAGGCCGGCCCTCTATGGCTACACCTTC
CSARGGIDRPALYGYTF
>TRBV9|few|TRBJ1-2|NA
TGTGCCAGCAGCGTAGCGGGGGAACTTTATTCTGGCTACACCTTC
CASSVAGELYSGYTF
>TRBV12-3/TRBV12-4|NA|TRBJ2-3|TRBD2
TGTGCCAGCAGTTTAGCGCGGGAGCGGGGGGTCACAGATACGCAGTATTTT
CASSLARERGVTDTQYF
>TRBV4-3|many|TRBJ2-3|NA
TGCGCCAGCAGCCAAGATCGAAGAGGGGTATCCACAGATACGCAGTATTTT
CASSQDRRGVSTDTQYF
>TRBV2|NA|TRBJ2-7|NA
TGTGCCAGCAGTGAACGGGCACAGGGAGCTTACGAGCAGTACTTC
CASSERAQGAYEQYF
>TRBV27|few|TRBJ2-1|NA
TGTGCCAGCAGTTTATCGGAGGGGGCGATAAACAATGAGCAGTTCTTC
CASSLSEGAINNEQFF
>TRBV20-1|many|TRBJ2-3|TRBD2
TGCAGTGCTAGGATCGGACTAGCTCAGGATACGCAGTATTTT
CSARIGLAQDTQYF
>TRBV10-3|few|TRBJ2-7|NA
TGTGCCATCAGCTTACAGGGTTACGAGCAGTACTTC
CAISLQGYEQYF
>TRBV20-1|NA|TRBJ1-4|NA
TGCAGTGTTGGGGACCGATATTTAAGGTCAACTAATGAAAAACTGTTTTTT
CSVGDRYLRSTNEKLFF
>TRBV5-1|few|TRBJ2-5|TRBD2
TGCGCCAGCAGCTCTGCGGGGGGCCCGGCGATAGAGACCCAGTACTTC
CASSSAGGPAIETQYF
>TRBV20-1|NA|TRBJ1-1|NA
TGCAGTGCTAGAGATAATCAGGGGCCGCGAGCTTTCTTT
CSARDNQGPRAFF
>TRBV7-2|NA|TRBJ1-4|TRBD1
TGTGCCAGCAGCGGGTACAGGGGGCGGACTAATGAAAAACTGTTTTTT
CASSGYRGRTNEKLFF
>TRBV12-3/TRBV12-4|many|TRBJ2-4|NA
TGTGCCAGCAGTCTCCCCGGAACCTGGGACATTCAGTACTTC
CASSLPGTWDIQYF